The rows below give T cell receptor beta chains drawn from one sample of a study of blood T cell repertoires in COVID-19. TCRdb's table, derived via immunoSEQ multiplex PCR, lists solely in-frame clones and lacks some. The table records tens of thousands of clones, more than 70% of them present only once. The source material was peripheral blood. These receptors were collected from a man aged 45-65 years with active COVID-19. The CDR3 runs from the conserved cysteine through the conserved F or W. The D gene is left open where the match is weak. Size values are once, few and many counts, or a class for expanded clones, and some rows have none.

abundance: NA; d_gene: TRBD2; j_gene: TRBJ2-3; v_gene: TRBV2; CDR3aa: CASSGLAVTSTDTQYF; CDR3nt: TGTGCCAGCAGCGGACTAGCGGTAACTAGCACAGATACGCAGTATTTT
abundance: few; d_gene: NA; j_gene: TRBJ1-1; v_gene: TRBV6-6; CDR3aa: CASNQGGNTEAFF; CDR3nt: TGTGCCAGCAATCAGGGTGGGAACACTGAAGCTTTCTTT
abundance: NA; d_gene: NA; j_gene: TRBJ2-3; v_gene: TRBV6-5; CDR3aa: CASAGHHTDTQYF; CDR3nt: TGTGCCAGCGCGGGCCACCACACAGATACGCAGTATTTT
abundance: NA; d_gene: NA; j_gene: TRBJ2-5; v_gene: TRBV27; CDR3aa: CASSVATTGRETQYF; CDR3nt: TGTGCCAGCAGTGTAGCGACGACAGGGAGGGAGACCCAGTACTTC
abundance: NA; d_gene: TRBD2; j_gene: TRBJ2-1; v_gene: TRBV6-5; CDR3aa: CASNYGGSNNREQFF; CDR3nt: TGTGCCAGCAACTACGGCGGGAGTAATAATAGGGAGCAGTTCTTC
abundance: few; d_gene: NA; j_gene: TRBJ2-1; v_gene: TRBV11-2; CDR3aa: CASSLRDTHSYNEQFF; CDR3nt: TGTGCCAGCAGCCTCCGGGACACTCACTCCTACAATGAGCAGTTCTTC
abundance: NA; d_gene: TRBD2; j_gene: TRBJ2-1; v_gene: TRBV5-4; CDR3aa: CASSAGRLAGAHEQFF; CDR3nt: TGTGCCAGCAGCGCCGGACGGCTAGCGGGAGCCCATGAGCAGTTCTTC
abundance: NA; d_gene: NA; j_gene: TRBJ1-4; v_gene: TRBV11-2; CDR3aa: CASSLRQVLNEKLFF; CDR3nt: TGTGCCAGCAGCTTAAGACAGGTTTTGAATGAAAAACTGTTTTTT
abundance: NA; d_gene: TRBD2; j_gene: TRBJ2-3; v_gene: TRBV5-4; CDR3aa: CASSLGSSGTGDTQYF; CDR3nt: TGTGCCAGCAGCTTGGGGTCTAGCGGGACCGGGGATACGCAGTATTTT
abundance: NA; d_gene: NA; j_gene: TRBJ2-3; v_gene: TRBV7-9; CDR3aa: CASSLDRGRSSTDTQYF; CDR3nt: TGTGCCAGCAGCTTAGATCGGGGAAGATCTAGCACAGATACGCAGTATTTT
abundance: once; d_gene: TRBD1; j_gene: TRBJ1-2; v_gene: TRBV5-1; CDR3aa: CASSYTLTGNEGYTF; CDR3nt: TGCGCCAGCAGCTATACACTGACAGGGAATGAGGGCTACACCTTC
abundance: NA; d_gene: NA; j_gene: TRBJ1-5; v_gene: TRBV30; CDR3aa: CAWSDQAIQPQHF; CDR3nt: TGTGCCTGGAGTGATCAGGCCATCCAGCCCCAGCATTTT
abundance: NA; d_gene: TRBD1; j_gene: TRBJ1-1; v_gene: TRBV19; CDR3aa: CASSRGDRAYTEAFF; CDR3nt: TGTGCCAGTAGTCGCGGGGACAGGGCGTACACTGAAGCTTTCTTT
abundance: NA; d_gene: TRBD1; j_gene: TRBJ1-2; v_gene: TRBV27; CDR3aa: CASKSPGQGNYGYTF; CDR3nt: TGTGCCAGCAAATCTCCGGGACAGGGTAACTATGGCTACACCTTC
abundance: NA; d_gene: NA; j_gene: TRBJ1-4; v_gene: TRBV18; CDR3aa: CASSATAAANEKLFF; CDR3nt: TGTGCCAGCTCTGCCACGGCGGCAGCTAATGAAAAACTGTTTTTT
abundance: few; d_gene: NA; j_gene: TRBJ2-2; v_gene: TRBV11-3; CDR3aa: CASSLDFTTRTDTGELFF; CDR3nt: TGTGCCAGCAGCTTAGATTTTACTACCCGAACCGACACCGGGGAGCTGTTTTTT
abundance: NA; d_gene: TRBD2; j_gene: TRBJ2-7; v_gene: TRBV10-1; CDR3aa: CASSHPGLASTYEQYF; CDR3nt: TGCGCCAGCAGTCACCCGGGACTAGCGTCTACCTACGAGCAGTACTTC
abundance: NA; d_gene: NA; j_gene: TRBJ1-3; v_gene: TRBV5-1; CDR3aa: CASKKDGGYGNTIYF; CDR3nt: TGCGCCAGCAAAAAAGATGGGGGCTACGGAAACACCATATATTTT
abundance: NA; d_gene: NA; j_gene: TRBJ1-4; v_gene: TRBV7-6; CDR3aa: CASSLIRGANEKLFF; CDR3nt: TGTGCCAGCAGCTTAATTCGGGGGGCTAATGAAAAACTGTTTTTT
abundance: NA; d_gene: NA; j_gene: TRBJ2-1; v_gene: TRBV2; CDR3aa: CASGRSAGGEQFF; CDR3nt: TGTGCCAGCGGTCGTAGCGCTGGAGGTGAGCAGTTCTTC
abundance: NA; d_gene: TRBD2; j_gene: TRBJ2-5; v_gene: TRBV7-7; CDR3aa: CASSPGLAGTGGTQYF; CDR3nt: TGTGCCAGCAGCCCGGGACTAGCGGGGACGGGTGGAACCCAGTACTTC
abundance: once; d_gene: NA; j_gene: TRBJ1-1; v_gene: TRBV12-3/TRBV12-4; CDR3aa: CASTSQNFEAFF; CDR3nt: TGTGCCAGCACCTCCCAGAATTTTGAAGCTTTCTTT
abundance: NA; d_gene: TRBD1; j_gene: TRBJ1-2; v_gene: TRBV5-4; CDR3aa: CASSLRTGGDGYTF; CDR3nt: TGTGCCAGCAGCTTAAGGACAGGGGGTGATGGCTACACCTTC
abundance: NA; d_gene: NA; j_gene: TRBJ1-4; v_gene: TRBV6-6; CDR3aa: CASSYGEVATNEKLFF; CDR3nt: TGTGCCAGCAGTTACGGGGAGGTCGCAACTAATGAAAAACTGTTTTTT
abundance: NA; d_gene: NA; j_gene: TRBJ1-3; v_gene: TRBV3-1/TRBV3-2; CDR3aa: CASSPRAAGNTIYF; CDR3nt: TGTGCCAGCAGTCCCAGGGCTGCTGGAAACACCATATATTTT
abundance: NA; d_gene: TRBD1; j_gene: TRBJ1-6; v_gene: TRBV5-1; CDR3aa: CASSLRGTGGINSPLHF; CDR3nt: TGCGCCAGCAGCTTGCGGGGGACAGGGGGGATTAATTCACCCCTCCACTTT
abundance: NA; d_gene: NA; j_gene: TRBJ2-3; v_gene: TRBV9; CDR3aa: CASSVAPRGGGEDTQYF; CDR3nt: TGTGCCAGCAGCGTAGCCCCGAGGGGAGGGGGGGAGGATACGCAGTATTTT
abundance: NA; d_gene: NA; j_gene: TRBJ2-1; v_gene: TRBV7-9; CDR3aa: CASSSVADEQFF; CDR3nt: TGTGCCAGCAGCTCCGTGGCTGATGAGCAGTTCTTC
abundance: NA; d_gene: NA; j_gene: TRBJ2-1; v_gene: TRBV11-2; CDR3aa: CASSLVGRTIAYNEQFF; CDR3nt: TGTGCCAGCAGCTTGGTGGGGAGGACTATCGCCTACAATGAGCAGTTCTTC